These 19 T cell receptor beta chains were sequenced from one sample in a study of response to subunit inactivated influenza vaccine. TCRdb redid the calling of the RT-PCR reads with MiXCR, one entry per CDR3 protein. The sample includes about 540,000 distinct CDR3 sequences, 20% to 25% seen only once; the top ten take around 2.8%. The data were also submitted as part of a second study, on T cells expressing NK-cell markers. Per that study: What made the TCR beta cDNA was 5'RACE template switching with UMIs.

Sample: CD4+ T cells sorted from PBMCs, taken 11 to 12 days after vaccination. These receptors came from a man aged 50-59 years who received an inactivated influenza vaccine.

The J gene is TRBJ2-3, the V gene TRBV7-8, with 7 bases matching TRBD2. The V and J ends lost 6 bases and 4 bases, in that order; junction bases with no gene match: 7. The germline CDR1 and CDR2 sequences are SGHVS and FQNEAQ. The CDR3 extends over 14 amino acids. The CDR3 DNA sequence: TGTGCCAGCAGTCGAAGACTAGCTGCAGATACGCAGTATTTT. Protein: CASSRRLAADTQYF.

The chain recombines TRBV21-1 with TRBJ2-7. TRBV21-1 is marked as a pseudogene. CDR3 length: 9 amino acids. The chain's CDR3 is CASSKFEYF. In DNA form, the CDR3 reads TGTGCCAGCAGCAAATTTGAGTACTTC.

The V gene is TRBV2, the J gene TRBJ1-2; D remains unclear. Trimming pared 6 bases from V and 6 bases from J, leaving 8 bases between. Germline loops: CDR1 SNHLY, CDR2 FYNNEI. This CDR3 has 11 residues. The CDR3 region is CASSPRNGYTF. The CDR3 DNA sequence: TGTGCCAGCAGCCCCAGGAATGGCTACACCTTC.

This clonotype was counted a few times. The chain uses TRBV5-1 and TRBJ2-7; maybe TRBD1 (6 bases). Germline assignment: CDR1 SGHRS and CDR2 YFSETQ. V was pared by 5 bases and J by 3 bases, with 18 bases between. CDR3 length: 15 amino acids. Here the CDR3 DNA reads TGCGCCAGCAGGGTCCCGGGACACGACATCTACGAGCAGTACTTC. Amino acid sequence: CASRVPGHDIYEQYF.

The chain is built from TRBV5-1 and TRBJ2-3; 10 bases map to TRBD2. Looked up from germline, CDR1 is SGHRS and CDR2 is YFSETQ. The CDR3 extends over 17 amino acids. The V and J ends lost 4 bases and 7 bases, in that order; junction bases with no gene match: 15. The DNA of the CDR3 is TGCGCCAGCAGCCTCTGGACTAGCGGAGCTACACAATATACGCAGTATTTT. Translating it yields CASSLWTSGATQYTQYF. Filled out from reference TRBV5-1 and TRBJ2-3, the complete variable domain reads KAGVTQTPRYLIKTRGQQVTLSCSPISGHRSVSWYQQTPGQGLQFLFEYFSETQRNKGNFPGRFSGRQFSNSRSEMNVSTLELGDSALYLCASSLWTSGATQYTQYFGPGTRLTVL.

A remark on this clonotype: This may be a read error, as it is one base from a much larger clone. This CDR3 is missing its conserved last phenylalanine or tryptophan, likely due to a read error. The V gene is TRBV29-1, the J gene TRBJ2-7; D gene uncertain. The germline V gene has CDR1 SQVTM and CDR2 ANQGSEA. Deletions cut 4 bases from V and 3 bases from J, with 10 bases between. The CDR3 is made up of 12 amino acids. CDR3 bases: TGCAGCGTTGGATTCAAGGACTACGAGCAGTACTCC. This sequence encodes CSVGFKDYEQYS.

V usage is TRBV2 and J usage is TRBJ2-7, with TRBD1 matching 7 bases. The CDR3 sequence is 15 residues long. CDR1 is SNHLY, CDR2 FYNNEI, per germline. The V and J ends lost 5 bases and 0 bases, in that order; junction bases with no gene match: 7. In DNA form, the CDR3 reads TGTGCCAGCAGTCGGCCCGGGACAGTCTCCTACGAGCAGTACTTC. It codes for CASSRPGTVSYEQYF.

This sequence joins TRBV7-2 and TRBJ2-7, with D hard to call. Between the trimmed V and J ends, which lost 4 bases and 5 bases, there was a span of 18 bases. CDR1 is SGHTA and CDR2 is FQGNSA in the germline V gene. The CDR3 contains 15 residues. CDR3 sequence reads: CASSYRALVRNEQYF. The CDR3 DNA follows: TGTGCCAGCAGCTACCGGGCACTTGTCAGGAACGAGCAGTACTTC.

The V gene is TRBV25-1, the J gene TRBJ2-2; D gene ambiguous. Per germline, CDR1 MGHDK and CDR2 SYGVNS. Between the trimmed V and J ends, which lost 1 base and 4 bases, there was a span of 4 bases. This CDR3 comprises 13 residues. The CDR3 nucleotides read TGTGCCAGCAGTGAATCTCCCACCGGGGAGCTGTTTTTT. Its translation: CASSESPTGELFF.

This clonotype was observed many times. The J gene is TRBJ1-5, the V gene TRBV28; D unresolved. Germline V gene data show CDR1 as MDHEN and CDR2 as SYDVKM. The CDR3 runs to 15 residues. Trimming cost V 6 bases and J 3 bases, with 15 bases left between them. CDR3 nucleotides: TGTGCCAGCAGCCCGGGTGGCACCCTCAATCAGCCCCAGCATTTT. It encodes CASSPGGTLNQPQHF.

The chain carries TRBV4-3 and TRBJ2-7, with D uncertain. Trimming stripped 0 bases from V and 2 bases from J, with 11 bases between. Germline-derived CDR1 and CDR2 are LGHNA and YSLEER. CDR3 length: 15 residues. CDR3 sequence: CASSQELPNPYEQYF. The CDR3 DNA reads as TGCGCCAGCAGCCAAGAGCTACCAAATCCCTACGAGCAGTACTTC.

The gene calls are TRBV12-3 or TRBV12-4 and TRBJ2-5; TRBD1 matches 7 bases. The CDR3 contains 15 residues. The V and J ends lost 6 bases and 7 bases, in that order; junction bases with no gene match: 14. CDR3 protein: CASSLGTADLGTQYF. The CDR3, as DNA: TGTGCCAGCAGCCTTGGGACAGCTGACCTTGGGACCCAGTACTTC.

V and J are TRBV28 and TRBJ1-1; weak D call: TRBD1 (6 bases). The CDR3 runs to 14 residues. Germline V CDR1 and CDR2: MDHEN, SYDVKM. V was pared by 6 bases and J by 4 bases, with 15 bases between. The CDR3 DNA reads TGTGCCAGCAGCAACCCCAGGGGAGGCACTGAAGCTTTCTTT. Translating gives CASSNPRGGTEAFF.

This clonotype was counted between two and nine times. This rearrangement joins TRBV7-2 to TRBJ1-2; D possibly corresponds to TRBD1 (6 bases). Trimming pared 6 bases from V and 4 bases from J, leaving 15 bases between. The CDR3 has 14 amino acids. Germline CDR1 is SGHTA and CDR2 is FQGNSA. CDR3 DNA: TGTGCCAGCAGAGACCCAGGGGTGGGCTATGGCTACACCTTC. This sequence encodes CASRDPGVGYGYTF.

This clonotype has only a few counts. This rearrangement joins TRBV20-1 to TRBJ2-2, with 7 positions matching TRBD2. Germline CDR1 is DFQATT and CDR2 is SNEGSKA (reference sequence). This CDR3 spans 16 amino acids. The trim removed 0 bases at V and 1 base at J, leaving 5 bases unmatched. The CDR3 is CSARDSAGMNTGELFF. CDR3 DNA sequence: TGCAGTGCTAGAGACTCAGCGGGAATGAACACCGGGGAGCTGTTTTTT.

This clonotype was detected only a few times. This chain joins TRBV9 and TRBJ2-2, with no clear D. The CDR3 covers 14 residues. V dropped 3 bases and J dropped 3 bases, with 9 bases sitting between them. Germline CDR1 SGDLS, CDR2 YYNGEE. The CDR3 nucleotides are TGTGCCAGCAGCGCATCGTGGGACACCGGGGAGCTGTTTTTT. Translation: CASSASWDTGELFF.

The chain combines TRBV18 with TRBJ2-3, with D tentatively TRBD2 (6 bases). The CDR3 totals 15 residues. Trimming removed 4 bases from V and 3 bases from J, with 14 bases in between. Germline-derived CDR1 and CDR2 are KGHSH and LQKENI. The CDR3, as DNA: TGTGCCAGCTCACTTCGTGGGGACTCAACAGATACGCAGTATTTT. It is translated as CASSLRGDSTDTQYF.

The chain is built from TRBV18 and TRBJ2-1; 9 nucleotides align to TRBD2. The CDR3 sequence is 19 residues long. Germline V gives CDR1 KGHSH, CDR2 LQKENI. J was trimmed by 4 bases and V by 3 bases; bases with no gene match: 16. The CDR3 sequence: CASSPGAGLAGVTYNEQFF. The CDR3 DNA reads as TGTGCCAGCTCACCGGGTGCGGGACTAGCTGGAGTAACGTACAATGAGCAGTTCTTC. Supplemented by reference TRBV18 and TRBJ2-1, the full variable domain reads NAGVMQNPRHLVRRRGQEARLRCSPMKGHSHVYWYRQLPEEGLKFMVYLQKENIIDESGMPKERFSAEFPKEGPSILRIQQVVRGDSAAYFCASSPGAGLAGVTYNEQFFGPGTRLTVL.

This clonotype came up many times. The chain is built from TRBV14 and TRBJ1-1; D remains unclear. Per the germline V gene, CDR1 is SGHDN and CDR2 is FVKESK. The germline V and J ends were trimmed by 1 base and 0 bases, with 6 bases remaining between them. The length of the CDR3 is 14 residues. The CDR3 DNA reads TGTGCCAGCAGCCAAGTATCCATGAACACTGAAGCTTTCTTT. Protein: CASSQVSMNTEAFF.